A single sample is the source of the 29 T cell receptor beta chains below, sequenced in a study of healthy donors' naive CD4 and CD8 T cells. A linear amplification protocol produced the TCR libraries from roughly 550 ng of total RNA. TCRdb passed the reads through MiXCR, listing each CDR3 protein once. The data show about 180,000 distinct CDR3 sequences, about four fifths seen once. Input material: naive CD4+ and CD8+ T cells sorted from blood, pooled from several donors. These receptors were collected from a pool of human donors in good health; the sample pools cells from several healthy donors.

The genes are TRBV12-3 or TRBV12-4 and TRBJ2-7; perhaps TRBD2 as D (6 bases). The length of the CDR3 is 13 residues. V was shortened by 2 bases and J by 5 bases, with 10 bases between the two germline ends. The CDR3 nucleotides are TGTGCCAGCAGTTTACTAGCGAGCCACGAGCAGTACTTC. Residues: CASSLLASHEQYF.

This chain connects TRBV29-1 to TRBJ2-1, with a weak D call TRBD1 (6 bases). Trimming cost V 5 bases and J 2 bases, with 13 bases left between them. The CDR3 is made up of 14 amino acids. Germline V gene sequence: CDR1 SQVTM, CDR2 ANQGSEA. The CDR3 here is CSVTGTTPYNEQFF. The CDR3 coding sequence is TGCAGCGTTACCGGGACAACACCCTACAATGAGCAGTTCTTC.

This chain joins TRBV6-5 and TRBJ2-5; D remains unclear. Germline V gives CDR1 MNHEY, CDR2 SVGAGI. V lost 0 bases, J lost 5 bases, and 13 bases lay in between. The CDR3 has 15 residues. DNA of the CDR3: TGTGCCAGCAGTTACTCTTCCGGGTTTCGGGAGACCCAGTACTTC. It translates to CASSYSSGFRETQYF.

This clonotype was seen more than once but under ten times. The V and J genes are TRBV19 and TRBJ2-1; maybe TRBD2 (6 bases). V shed 7 bases and J shed 9 bases, with 22 bases lying between them. Per germline, CDR1 LNHDA and CDR2 SQIVND (reference sequence). This CDR3 is 15 amino acids long. The CDR3 loop is CASTLVGGSVGEQFF. The CDR3 nucleotides are TGTGCCAGTACTCTGGTCGGGGGTTCGGTTGGTGAGCAGTTCTTC.

This clonotype was counted a few times. This rearrangement joins TRBV6-1 to TRBJ2-7; TRBD1 aligns across 8 bases. V lost 3 bases to trimming and J lost 0 bases; unmatched junction nucleotides: 7. CDR1 MNHNS and CDR2 SASEGT come from the germline V gene. The CDR3 totals 16 residues. CDR3 sequence reads: CASSEPGQGLSYEQYF. DNA of the CDR3: TGTGCCAGCAGTGAGCCTGGACAGGGCCTCTCCTACGAGCAGTACTTC.

In its sample, this clonotype was seen a few times. The chain recombines TRBV20-1 with TRBJ1-2, with D possibly being TRBD1 (6 bases). Trimming removed 2 bases from V and 0 bases from J, with 13 bases in between. This CDR3 has 15 amino acids. Looked up from germline, CDR1 is DFQATT and CDR2 is SNEGSKA (reference sequence). CDR3 bases: TGCAGTGCTAGAAACAGGGACCCGACTAACTATGGCTACACCTTC. Translation gives CSARNRDPTNYGYTF.

The chain carries TRBV6-4 and TRBJ1-1; D ambiguous. The germline gives CDR1 MRHNA, CDR2 SNTAGT. This CDR3 is built from 13 residues. The germline V and J ends were trimmed by 5 bases and 6 bases, with 13 bases remaining between them. In nucleotides, the CDR3 is TGTGCCAGCAGTCCCGGACCAATCGCTGAAGCTTTCTTT. It translates to CASSPGPIAEAFF.

V and J are TRBV21-1 and TRBJ2-1; TRBD1 is taken as the D call from the table, unchecked against the DNA. TRBV21-1 is assigned pseudogene status. The CDR3 is made up of 17 amino acids. The CDR3 region has the DNA TGTGCCAGCAGACCCTTATCCACAGGGCTTCCGACCAATGAGCAGTTCTTC. This gives the protein CASRPLSTGLPTNEQFF.

This chain joins TRBV19 and TRBJ2-4; 7 bases are a match to TRBD2. This CDR3 spans 17 amino acids. V shed 7 bases, J shed 0 bases, and the junction held 12 bases outside the gene matches. CDR1 is LNHDA, CDR2 SQIVND, per germline (reference sequence). This CDR3 is CASTPGGSILAKNIQYF. In DNA, the CDR3 is TGTGCCAGTACCCCTGGCGGGAGTATTCTAGCCAAAAACATTCAGTACTTC.

This clonotype was seen just once. V and J are TRBV20-1 and TRBJ2-7; no clear D. The CDR3 runs to 12 residues. The ends were cut back, 2 bases at V and 4 bases at J, with 9 bases in the middle. The V gene's germline CDR1 is DFQATT and CDR2 SNEGSKA (reference sequence). The CDR3 reads CSARMATYEQYF. CDR3 coding DNA: TGCAGTGCTAGAATGGCCACTTACGAGCAGTACTTC.

The chain carries TRBV19 and TRBJ2-4; tentatively, D is TRBD2 (6 bases). The CDR3 consists of 15 residues. From germline, CDR1 is LNHDA and CDR2 SQIVND (reference sequence). The germline V and J ends were trimmed by 4 bases and 5 bases, with 15 bases remaining between them. The CDR3 here is CASSRDPEGQNIQYF. CDR3 sequence (DNA): TGTGCCAGTAGTAGGGATCCGGAGGGGCAAAACATTCAGTACTTC.

The rearrangement links TRBV6-2 or TRBV6-3 to TRBJ2-1; D is uncertain. CDR1 MNHEY and CDR2 SVGEGT come from the germline V gene. Between the trimmed V and J ends, which lost 1 base and 10 bases, there was a span of 5 bases. The CDR3 length is 11 residues. The CDR3 nucleotides read TGTGCCAGCAGTTACTGGCCCGAGCAGTTCTTC. It is translated as CASSYWPEQFF.

This chain uses TRBV18 with TRBJ2-7; 7 bases map to TRBD1. Per the germline V gene, CDR1 is KGHSH and CDR2 is LQKENI. V shed 4 bases, J shed 2 bases, and the junction held 11 bases outside the gene matches. CDR3 length: 16 amino acids. The CDR3: CASSRVKQGTAYEQYF. In DNA, the CDR3 is TGTGCCAGCTCACGCGTCAAACAGGGGACGGCCTACGAGCAGTACTTC.

The chain carries TRBV19 and TRBJ2-4, with D possibly being TRBD2 (5 bases). Germline V gene lookup returns CDR1 LNHDA and CDR2 SQIVND (reference sequence). Trimming left V 1 base short and J 6 bases short, with 10 bases between. CDR3 size: 14 residues. In DNA, the CDR3 is TGTGCCAGTAGTATAGGAGAGGGATTAAACATTCAGTACTTC. Translated: CASSIGEGLNIQYF. The variable domain in full, completed from reference TRBV19 and TRBJ2-4, reads DGGITQSPKYLFRKEGQNVTLSCEQNLNHDAMYWYRQDPGQGLRLIYYSQIVNDFQKGDIAEGYSVSREKKESFPLTVTSAQKNPTAFYLCASSIGEGLNIQYFGAGTRLSVL.

The chain employs TRBV27 and TRBJ2-1, with 7 bases fitting TRBD1. Looked up from germline, CDR1 is MNHEY and CDR2 is SMNVEV (reference sequence). V lost 8 bases to trimming and J lost 2 bases; unmatched junction nucleotides: 9. The CDR3 length is 15 residues. CDR3 in amino acids: CASGTASPTYNEQFF. CDR3 nucleotide sequence: TGTGCCAGCGGGACAGCCTCGCCCACCTACAATGAGCAGTTCTTC.

This chain connects TRBV27 to TRBJ2-6; D is uncertain. The germline V gene encodes CDR1 MNHEY and CDR2 SMNVEV (reference sequence). The CDR3 loop spans 15 amino acids. V shed 5 bases and J shed 1 base, with 9 bases lying between them. The CDR3, as DNA: TGTGCCAGCAGTATCGACGTGTCTGGGGCCAACGTCCTGACTTTC. Residues: CASSIDVSGANVLTF.

This clonotype was observed a few times. V gene TRBV6-1 combines with J gene TRBJ2-2; D possibly corresponds to TRBD2 (6 bases). This CDR3 comprises 14 residues. Germline CDR1 reads MNHNS; CDR2 reads SASEGT. V was cut by 7 bases and J by 3 bases, with 12 bases left in between. CDR3 amino acids: CASNGGSYTGELFF. CDR3 nucleotides: TGTGCCAGCAACGGGGGTAGTTACACCGGGGAGCTGTTTTTT.

The V call is TRBV19, the J call TRBJ2-1; a possible D gene is TRBD2 (5 bases). CDR1 and CDR2 (germline): LNHDA, SQIVND (reference sequence). Between the trimmed V and J ends, which lost 1 base and 6 bases, there was a span of 7 bases. The CDR3 covers 13 residues. CDR3 sequence: CASSIGTVNEQFF. CDR3 coding DNA: TGTGCCAGTAGTATAGGGACTGTCAATGAGCAGTTCTTC.

The chain employs TRBV27 and TRBJ2-7, with a weak D call TRBD2 (5 bases). The V end was cut by 2 bases, the J end by 6 bases, with 14 bases between. The CDR3 covers 14 residues. Germline loops: CDR1 MNHEY, CDR2 SMNVEV (reference sequence). CDR3 loop: CASSLVSGSGEQYF. The CDR3 nucleotides are TGTGCCAGCAGTTTAGTCAGCGGCTCAGGCGAGCAGTACTTC.

V gene TRBV29-1 combines with J gene TRBJ2-1, with D possibly matching TRBD2 (6 bases). CDR3 size: 14 residues. The V and J ends lost 1 base and 3 bases respectively, with 10 bases between them. Germline values: CDR1 SQVTM, CDR2 ANQGSEA. The CDR3 coding sequence is TGCAGCGTTGAAGGGCGGGGTGACTACAATGAGCAGTTCTTC. It yields the protein CSVEGRGDYNEQFF.

This clonotype appeared a single time. The chain joins TRBV29-1 to TRBJ2-3; 10 bases fit TRBD2. The V gene's germline CDR1 is SQVTM and CDR2 ANQGSEA. With V trimmed by 6 bases and J by 1 base, 4 bases remained unmatched. CDR3 length equals 14 residues. For the CDR3, the DNA is TGCAGCGTAACCGGGACTAGCGGCACAGATACGCAGTATTTT. Translated: CSVTGTSGTDTQYF.

The chain recombines TRBV27 with TRBJ1-1, with D possibly matching TRBD1 (5 bases). This CDR3 has 14 amino acids. Trimming cost V 5 bases and J 0 bases, with 10 bases left between them. Per the germline V gene, CDR1 is MNHEY and CDR2 is SMNVEV (reference sequence). Here the CDR3 DNA reads TGTGCCAGCAGTCCGGGACGAATGAACACTGAAGCTTTCTTT. Amino acid sequence: CASSPGRMNTEAFF.

CDR3 in amino acids: CASSFGVHQPQHF. The CDR3 DNA follows: TGTGCCAGCAGTTTTGGGGTTCACCAGCCCCAGCATTTT. The chain carries TRBV27 and TRBJ1-5; D is undetermined. The V gene's germline CDR1 is MNHEY and CDR2 SMNVEV (reference sequence). Trimming left V 3 bases short and J 7 bases short, with 10 bases between. The CDR3 extends over 13 amino acids.

The chain uses TRBV6-5 and TRBJ1-2; TRBD1 matches 7 bases. Germline CDR1 reads MNHEY; CDR2 reads SVGAGI. The CDR3 has 16 residues. Trimming at V came to 6 bases and at J to 8 bases, leaving 18 bases not matched to a gene. The CDR3 loop is CASRGDSQRPRGGYTF. The CDR3 coding sequence is TGTGCCAGCAGGGGGGACAGCCAAAGGCCGCGTGGGGGCTACACCTTC.

The rearrangement joins TRBV5-5 to TRBJ2-7, with D possibly matching TRBD1 (5 bases). V shed 0 bases and J shed 5 bases, with 12 bases lying between them. The CDR3 has 14 residues. Germline CDR1 and CDR2: SGHKS and YYEKEE (reference sequence). CDR3 bases: TGTGCCAGCAGCTTGGTTAGGGGTCGCGACGAGCAGTACTTC. Encoded protein: CASSLVRGRDEQYF.

The CDR3 protein is CASSQTSGFQETQYF. CDR3 DNA sequence: TGCGCCAGCAGCCAGACTAGCGGATTTCAAGAGACCCAGTACTTC. The rearrangement joins TRBV4-1 to TRBJ2-5, with 9 positions matching TRBD2. Germline CDR1 MGHRA, CDR2 YSYEKL. Losses at the gene ends were 3 bases for V and 2 bases for J; bases not matched to a gene: 4. This CDR3 is 15 amino acids long.

CDR3 region: CSVQVGTEAFF. The DNA for the CDR3 is TGCAGCGTCCAAGTAGGGACTGAAGCTTTCTTT. The chain combines TRBV29-1 with TRBJ1-1; D not resolved. Germline loops: CDR1 SQVTM, CDR2 ANQGSEA. V lost 6 bases to trimming and J lost 5 bases, with 10 bases between them. This CDR3 has 11 residues.

This clonotype was detected once. The CDR3 nucleotides read TGTGCCAGCAGCTTCCGGACTAGCGGGGGCGCAGGGGAGCAGTACTTC. Residues: CASSFRTSGGAGEQYF. The V gene is TRBV7-2, the J gene TRBJ2-7; 13 bases align to TRBD2. The CDR3 has 16 residues. Trimming at V came to 3 bases and at J to 7 bases, leaving 9 bases not matched to a gene. Germline CDR1 SGHTA, CDR2 FQGNSA.

CDR3 sequence reads: CSVEDNYNEQFF. CDR3 DNA sequence: TGCAGCGTTGAGGACAACTACAATGAGCAGTTCTTC. The chain has TRBV29-1 and TRBJ2-1; perhaps TRBD1 as D (5 bases). The germline V gene has CDR1 SQVTM and CDR2 ANQGSEA. The CDR3 extends over 12 amino acids. V was trimmed by 3 bases and J by 3 bases, leaving 6 bases between them.